This T cell receptor (beta chain) was documented in a study of CD8 T cells in Susac syndrome. General study points: A relatively small number of individuals underwent TCR sequencing and HLA analysis.

To note about this clonotype: Its target is not known.

With random hexamers, reverse transcription was performed on about 0.5 to 1 ug of RNA. The TCR beta CDR3 was amplified by immunoSEQ multiplex PCR across 54 Vbeta, 13 Jbeta. TCRdb used MiXCR to reprocess the immunoSEQ multiplex PCR reads, holding one entry per CDR3 protein. The data show 150,000 to 200,000 distinct CDR3 sequences, roughly 92% seen once. Both CD4+ and CD8+ T cells were negatively isolated, and TEMRA cells underwent FACS enrichment. Input material: CD4+ T cells from PBMCs. The clonotype was recovered from a human donor with multiple sclerosis.

This chain's CDR3 is CASRDASSNEKLFF. The CDR3 DNA reads as TGTGCCAGTCGGGACGCGAGCTCTAATGAAAAACTGTTTTTT. The gene calls are TRBV11-1 and TRBJ1-4, with D possibly TRBD1 on 5 matching bases. V lost 9 bases and J 3 bases, leaving 14 bases between the germline ends. The germline V gene has CDR1 SGHAT and CDR2 FQDESV (reference sequence). The CDR3 has 14 residues.